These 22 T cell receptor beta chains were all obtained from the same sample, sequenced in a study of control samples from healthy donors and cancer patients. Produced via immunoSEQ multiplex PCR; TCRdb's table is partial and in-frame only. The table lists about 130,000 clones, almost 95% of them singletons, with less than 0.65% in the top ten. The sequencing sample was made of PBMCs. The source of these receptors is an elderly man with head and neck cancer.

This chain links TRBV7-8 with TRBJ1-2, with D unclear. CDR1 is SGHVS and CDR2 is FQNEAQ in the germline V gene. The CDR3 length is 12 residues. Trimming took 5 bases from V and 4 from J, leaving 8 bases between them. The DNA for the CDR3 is TGTGCCAGCAGCCCTAGCCTCTATGGCTACACCTTC. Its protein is CASSPSLYGYTF. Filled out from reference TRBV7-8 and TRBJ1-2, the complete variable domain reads GAGVSQSPRYKVAKRGQDVALRCDPISGHVSLFWYQQALGQGPEFLTYFQNEAQLDKSGLPSDRFFAERPEGSVSTLKIQRTQQEDSAVYLCASSPSLYGYTFGSGTRLTVV.

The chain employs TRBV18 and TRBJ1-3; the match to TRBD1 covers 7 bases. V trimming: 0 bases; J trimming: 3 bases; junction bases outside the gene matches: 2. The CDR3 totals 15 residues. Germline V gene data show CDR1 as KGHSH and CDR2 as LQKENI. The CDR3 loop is CASSPPQGDGNTIYF. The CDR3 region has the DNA TGTGCCAGCTCACCACCGCAGGGGGATGGAAACACCATATATTTT.

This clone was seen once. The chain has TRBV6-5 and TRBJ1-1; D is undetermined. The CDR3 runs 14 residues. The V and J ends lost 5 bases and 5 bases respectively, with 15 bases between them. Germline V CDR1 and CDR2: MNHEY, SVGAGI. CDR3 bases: TGTGCCAGCAGTCCCTTACACCTCGGGACTGAAGCTTTCTTT. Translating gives CASSPLHLGTEAFF.

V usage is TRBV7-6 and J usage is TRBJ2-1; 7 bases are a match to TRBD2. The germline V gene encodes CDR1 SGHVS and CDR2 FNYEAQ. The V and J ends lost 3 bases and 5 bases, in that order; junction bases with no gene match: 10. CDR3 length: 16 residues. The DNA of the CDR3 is TGTGCCAGCAGCTTGGGCGGCGGGGGAGTCGACAATGAGCAGTTCTTC. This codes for CASSLGGGGVDNEQFF.

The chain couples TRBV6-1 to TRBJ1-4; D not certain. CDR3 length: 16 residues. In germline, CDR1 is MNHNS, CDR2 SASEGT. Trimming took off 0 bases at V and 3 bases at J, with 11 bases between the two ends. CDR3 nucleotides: TGTGCCAGCAGTGAAGCGGGCGGGAGGGCTAATGAAAAACTGTTTTTT. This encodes CASSEAGGRANEKLFF.

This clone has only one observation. CDR3 sequence (DNA): TGTGCCAGTAGCCCTCTTTCGGGACAACCAGGAGATACGCAGTATTTT. This gives the protein CASSPLSGQPGDTQYF. The V call is TRBV19, the J call TRBJ2-3; D might be TRBD1 (6 bases). CDR3 length: 16 amino acids. Germline V CDR1 and CDR2: LNHDA, SQIVND (reference sequence). Deletions cut 6 bases from V and 5 bases from J, with 21 bases between.

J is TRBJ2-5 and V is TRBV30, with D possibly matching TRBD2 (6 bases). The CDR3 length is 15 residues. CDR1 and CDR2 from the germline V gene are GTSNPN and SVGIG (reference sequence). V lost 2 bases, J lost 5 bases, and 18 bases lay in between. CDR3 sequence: CAWSPLTRGVETQYF. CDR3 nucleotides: TGTGCCTGGAGTCCCCTGACTAGAGGCGTGGAGACCCAGTACTTC.

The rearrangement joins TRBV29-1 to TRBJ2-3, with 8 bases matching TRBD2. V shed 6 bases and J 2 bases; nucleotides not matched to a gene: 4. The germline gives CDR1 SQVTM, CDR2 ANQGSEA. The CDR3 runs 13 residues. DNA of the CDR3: TGCAGCGTGACTAGCGATTCCACAGATACGCAGTATTTT. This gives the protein CSVTSDSTDTQYF.

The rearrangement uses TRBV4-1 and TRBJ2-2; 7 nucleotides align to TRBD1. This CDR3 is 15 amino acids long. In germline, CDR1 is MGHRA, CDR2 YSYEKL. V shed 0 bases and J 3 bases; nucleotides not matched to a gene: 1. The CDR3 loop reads CASSQEGGHTGELFF. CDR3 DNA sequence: TGCGCCAGCAGCCAAGAAGGGGGCCACACCGGGGAGCTGTTTTTT.

The CDR3 here is CASSSERSTDTQYF. The CDR3 DNA sequence: TGTGCCAGCAGCTCGGAGCGGAGCACAGATACGCAGTATTTT. This chain uses TRBV7-2 with TRBJ2-3, with D possibly matching TRBD2 (5 bases). Germline assignment: CDR1 SGHTA and CDR2 FQGNSA. The CDR3 runs 14 residues. Trimming left V 4 bases short and J 0 bases short, with 8 bases between.

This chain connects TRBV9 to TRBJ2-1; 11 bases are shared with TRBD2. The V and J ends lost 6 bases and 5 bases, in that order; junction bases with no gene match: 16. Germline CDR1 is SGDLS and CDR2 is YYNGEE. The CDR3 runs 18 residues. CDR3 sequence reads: CASTRLPDSGRANNEQFF. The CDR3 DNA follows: TGTGCCAGCACCCGCCTACCAGATAGCGGGAGGGCCAACAATGAGCAGTTCTTC.

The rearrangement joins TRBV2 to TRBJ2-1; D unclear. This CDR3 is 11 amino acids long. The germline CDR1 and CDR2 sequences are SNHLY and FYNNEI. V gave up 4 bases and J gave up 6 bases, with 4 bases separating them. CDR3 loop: CASSVSNEQFF. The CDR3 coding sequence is TGTGCCAGCAGTGTTTCCAATGAGCAGTTCTTC.

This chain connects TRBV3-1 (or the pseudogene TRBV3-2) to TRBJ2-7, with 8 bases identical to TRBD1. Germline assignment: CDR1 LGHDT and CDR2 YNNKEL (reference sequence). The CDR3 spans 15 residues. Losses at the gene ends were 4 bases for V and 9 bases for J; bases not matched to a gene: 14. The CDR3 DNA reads TGTGCCAGCAGCCCGGGGACAGGCCTCAACGAGGGGCAGTACTTC. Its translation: CASSPGTGLNEGQYF.

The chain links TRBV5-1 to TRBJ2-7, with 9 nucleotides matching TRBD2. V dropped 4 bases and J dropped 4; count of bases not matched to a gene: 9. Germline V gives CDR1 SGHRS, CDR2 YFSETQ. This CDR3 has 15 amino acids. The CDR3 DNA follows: TGCGCCAGCAGCCAGGGGACTAGCAAGGGGTACGAGCAGTACTTC. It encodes CASSQGTSKGYEQYF.

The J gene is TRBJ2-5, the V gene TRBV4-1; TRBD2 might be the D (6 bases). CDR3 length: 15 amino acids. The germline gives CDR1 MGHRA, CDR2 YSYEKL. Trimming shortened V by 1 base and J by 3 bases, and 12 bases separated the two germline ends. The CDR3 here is CASSQGVGGEETQYF. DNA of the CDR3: TGCGCCAGCAGCCAAGGGGTCGGCGGGGAAGAGACCCAGTACTTC.

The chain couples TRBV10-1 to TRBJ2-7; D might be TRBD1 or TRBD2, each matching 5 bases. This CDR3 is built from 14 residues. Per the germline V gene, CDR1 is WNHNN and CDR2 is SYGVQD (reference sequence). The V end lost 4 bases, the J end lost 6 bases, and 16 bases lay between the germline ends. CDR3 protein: CASSALPGRGEQYF. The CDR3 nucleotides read TGCGCCAGCAGTGCCTTGCCGGGGCGAGGCGAGCAGTACTTC.

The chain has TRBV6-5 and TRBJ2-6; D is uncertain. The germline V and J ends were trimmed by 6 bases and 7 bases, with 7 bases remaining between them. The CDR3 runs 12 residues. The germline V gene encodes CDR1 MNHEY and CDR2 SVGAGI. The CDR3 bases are TGTGCCAGCAGGCACGGAGCCAACGTCCTGACTTTC. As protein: CASRHGANVLTF.

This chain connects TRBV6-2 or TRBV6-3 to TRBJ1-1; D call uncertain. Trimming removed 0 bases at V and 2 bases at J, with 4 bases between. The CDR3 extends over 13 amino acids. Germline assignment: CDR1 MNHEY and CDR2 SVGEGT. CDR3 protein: CASSYSTNTEAFF. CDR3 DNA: TGTGCCAGCAGTTACTCTACAAACACTGAAGCTTTCTTT.

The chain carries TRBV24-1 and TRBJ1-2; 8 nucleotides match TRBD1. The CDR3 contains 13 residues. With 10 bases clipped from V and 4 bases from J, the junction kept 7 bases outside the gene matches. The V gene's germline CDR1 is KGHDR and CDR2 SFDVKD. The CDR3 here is CATSDRAGYGYTF. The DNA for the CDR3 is TGTGCCACTTCGGACAGGGCGGGCTATGGCTACACCTTC.

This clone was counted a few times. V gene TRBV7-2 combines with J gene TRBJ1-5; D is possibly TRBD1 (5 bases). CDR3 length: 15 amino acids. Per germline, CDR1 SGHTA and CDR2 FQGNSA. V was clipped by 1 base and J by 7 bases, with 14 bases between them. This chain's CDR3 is CASSLGAPWDQPQHF. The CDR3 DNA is TGTGCCAGCAGCTTAGGGGCGCCCTGGGACCAGCCCCAGCATTTT. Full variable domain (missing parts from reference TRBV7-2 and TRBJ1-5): GAGVSQSPSNKVTEKGKDVELRCDPISGHTALYWYRQSLGQGLEFLIYFQGNSAPDKSGLPSDRFSAERTGGSVSTLTIQRTQQEDSAVYLCASSLGAPWDQPQHFGDGTRLSIL.

The CDR3 spells CASSVAAGWDEQFF. The CDR3 DNA sequence: TGTGCCAGTAGTGTGGCAGCGGGATGGGATGAGCAGTTCTTC. The chain carries TRBV19 and TRBJ2-1; 7 bases are shared with TRBD2. Germline-derived CDR1 and CDR2 are LNHDA and SQIVND (reference sequence). Germline trimming cut 5 bases from V and 8 bases from J; bases unmatched to any gene: 9. The CDR3 has 14 amino acids. Variable domain in full (rest from reference TRBV19 and TRBJ2-1): DGGITQSPKYLFRKEGQNVTLSCEQNLNHDAMYWYRQDPGQGLRLIYYSQIVNDFQKGDIAEGYSVSREKKESFPLTVTSAQKNPTAFYLCASSVAAGWDEQFFGPGTRLTVL.

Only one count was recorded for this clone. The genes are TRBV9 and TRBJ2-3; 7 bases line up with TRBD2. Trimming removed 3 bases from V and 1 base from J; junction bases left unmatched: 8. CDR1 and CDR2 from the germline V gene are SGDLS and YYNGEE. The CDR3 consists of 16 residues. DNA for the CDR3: TGTGCCAGCAGCGCCCCGGGCGGGAGCGGCACAGATACGCAGTATTTT. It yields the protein CASSAPGGSGTDTQYF.